This T cell receptor beta chain was identified during a study of cytomegalovirus exposure and HLA in healthy donors (dated by TCRdb to about 2017). Study-level background: An earlier analysis of 550 to 700 of the donors reported more than 250 Gb of sequence data and more than 90 million unique TCR beta sequences from about 200 million T cells. An early release that covered some 630 HLA-typed donors contained approximately 320 gigabases of sequencing data and roughly 84 million unique TCR sequences. Of the 350 to 450 genotyped donors, 65% to 90% fell in the genetic ancestry cluster associated with self-reported Caucasian donors. The study was designed to test whether signatures of past pathogen exposure could be identified by cataloging public T cell receptors. The study used immunosequencing to profile the T cell repertoires of approximately 690 subjects and linked those repertoires to cytomegalovirus serostatus. Besides the first cohort of hundreds of subjects, a separate validation cohort made up of about 120 different subjects was used. High-throughput TCR immunosequencing, statistical association of individual TCRs with disease status, and machine learning were combined to predict cytomegalovirus infection status. A later analysis re-examined previously published TCR beta repertoires from more than 550 donors and added high-resolution HLA genotyping to investigate patterns of TCR occurrence. The later analysis used no new phenotypic data to find candidate immune exposures, relying instead on TCR beta sequences and their occurrence across donors. To decide whether each TCR beta V gene segment behaved as functional or pseudogenic, an earlier analysis of some 580 of the donors relied on high-throughput TCR beta sequencing. Donor age, sex, ethnicity and CMV serostatus were compiled alongside the repertoire data. Genome-wide SNP genotypes for about 65% of the roughly 670 donors were used in a later genetic analysis, which treated that subset as a discovery cohort. All discovery cohort repertoires had been generated on a single sequencing platform. Both class I and class II loci were covered by HLA typing, at four-digit resolution. Typing coverage differed by locus: A, B, C, DRB1 and DQB1 were typed in roughly 620-630 donors, DQA1 in about 560, DPA1 in approximately 600, and DPB1 in approximately 450. Roughly five DR-DQ haplotypes were treated as single units for association and clustering because of strong linkage in the cohort. Among around 400 genotyped donors of the cohort, an average of about 240,000 unique TCR beta nucleotide sequences were sequenced per donor, around 20% of them non-productive.

The cohort consisted of approximately 690 healthy bone marrow donors. All cohort members were sampled while nominally healthy, although unrecorded immune exposures were likely present. The donor tested CMV seronegative and was one of the 352 seronegative cohort members. A peripheral blood sample was collected from each donor, and TCR beta sequencing was performed on peripheral blood mononuclear cells. The Qiagen DNeasy Blood Extraction Kit was used to extract genomic DNA from the blood cell samples. General findings and caveats noted by the study authors: Because HLA typing was unavailable for some donors at each locus, only the typed subset was used in association tests. In an earlier analysis of about 550 of the donors, most TCR beta V segments were observed in productive rearrangements about 90% or about 30% of the time, broadly matching IMGT annotations. A further reported finding was that TCR beta sequences accurately predicted the HLA-A and HLA-B alleles for most subjects in the first cohort. Immune exposure information for the cohort was limited to CMV serostatus. Strong co-occurrence of HLA alleles, especially DR and DQ, made assigning TCR associations to individual alleles difficult. In a later analysis, HLA-associated TCR beta chains showed more clonal expansion and lower generation probabilities than non-associated chains that were equally common. Specific HLA alleles were associated with 15,000 to 20,000 TCR beta sequences at a false discovery rate of 0.05 in a later analysis. A later genetic analysis reported fewer N-insertions in productive TCRs among donors in an Asian-associated ancestry cluster than the roughly 620-donor mean. In a later genetic analysis, a missense DCLRE1C variant was associated with V-gene and J-gene trimming of TCR beta chains, and the association was replicated in an independent cohort. Linkage disequilibrium might explain the correlated functional status among segregating V segments, but an unknown experimental factor could not be excluded. Some IMGT-functional V segments, including TRBV6-2 and TRBV6-3, could not be told apart with the 87-base-pair reads, so those segments were excluded. A cluster of highly shared sequence variants was judged likely to represent a technical artifact of the sequencing pipeline. The authors suggested that the approach could potentially be generalized to other disease states and immunological phenotypes. According to a later analysis, most CMV-associated TCR beta chains appeared to be HLA-restricted, and the HLA associations seemed to be driven largely by CMV exposure. In this cohort, only TCR beta chains were sequenced, and detectable features were limited by the absence of alpha or paired-chain data. Because counts were too low, around 17 rarely observed V segments, including chromosome 9 orphons, were left out of the earlier analysis of a few hundred of the donors. Three of the identified cytomegalovirus-associated TCR beta chains were confirmed in vitro to be specific for cytomegalovirus antigens. A total of 150 or so TCR beta chains were listed by the study as associated with cytomegalovirus. Cytomegalovirus status was reported to be diagnosed by the classifier with high specificity and sensitivity in both the original and validation cohorts. According to a later analysis, parvovirus B19, influenza, CMV and Epstein-Barr virus appeared linked to several top co-occurrence clusters. A later analysis found that TCR association rates varied across HLA loci, with DRB1 alleles showing the most associated TCRs and HLA-C alleles the fewest. Most TCR sequences were seen in very few donors, while some public TCRs were found in many individuals. The presence/absence analyses assumed that sequencing depth was roughly uniform across donors, and that assumption may not be true.

The library was generated by the immunoSEQ multiplex PCR assay. A mixture of 60 forward primers for TCR Vbeta segments and 13 reverse primers for TCR Jbeta segments was used in the multiplex PCR. The CDR3 region of rearranged TCR beta genes was amplified from genomic DNA by a multiplex PCR assay. The Illumina HiSeq System was used to sequence the amplified TCR beta libraries as 87-base-pair reads. As for how the authors treated the data: A later analysis counted approximately 84 million unique TCR beta chains across the 666 repertoires, and 10 million to 11 million of these chains were shared by at least two donors. Raw reads were error-corrected and collapsed into unique sequences by a nearest-neighbor algorithm in which closely related sequences were merged to remove PCR and sequencing errors. V, D and J gene segments were assigned by aligning CDR3 sequences to IMGT reference sequences. For a sequence to be retained, a match of at least six nucleotides was required to both a V gene segment and a J gene segment. Rearrangements were classified as productive when the CDR3 lacked stop codons and remained in frame with V and J, and all other rearrangements were classified as non-productive. CDR3 was defined according to IMGT convention as the region running from the second conserved V-encoded cysteine to the conserved J-encoded phenylalanine. Sequences without an unambiguous match to a single V gene segment were excluded from the earlier analysis of almost 600 of the donors. An earlier analysis of approximately 590 of the donors classified V segments as functional when productive rearrangements were above 56.7% and as segregating when the standard deviation between donors was above 5%. A statistical classification framework was developed to diagnose cytomegalovirus status using the catalog of TCR beta chain sequences. In a later analysis, TCR nucleotide sequences were compared against IMGT/GENE-DB human TR gene sequences so that V and J genes could be assigned. Using the TCRdist pipeline, a later analysis assigned CDR3 sequences along with most-parsimonious VDJ recombination scenarios. In a later analysis, every TCR beta chain was defined by the combination of its CDR3 amino acid sequence and its V-gene family, and reads without a unique V-gene family were dropped. In a later analysis, 450 to 600 highly shared, low-generation-probability nucleotide sequences were removed to address suspected cross-contamination and a sequencing artifact. In a later analysis, a clonal expansion index was calculated for each public chain from normalized within-repertoire ranks of inferred template counts. In a later analysis, generation probabilities were computed with a VDJ recombination model fitted to out-of-frame rearrangements, and the resulting probabilities were checked against IGoR. A later analysis scored TCR-TCR, TCR-HLA and TCR-CMV co-occurrence with hypergeometric tests, applying a repertoire-size bias correction to TCR pairs. False discovery rates were estimated in a later analysis by permuting HLA or CMV assignments 20 times. In a later analysis, co-occurring TCRs were grouped with DBSCAN, and TCRdist sequence similarity was added when clustering was performed within HLA-allele-positive subsets. For co-occurrence clustering, repertoires with fewer than 30,000 or more than 120,000 public chains were excluded, along with roughly 5 repertoires with anomalous nucleotide sharing. This immuneACCESS table, as held by TCRdb, lists in-frame sequences with V and J called but not all clones. Of the missing ones, under half trace to an unresolved V gene in checked studies; the others have no known cause. That table gives V, J and clone size, and the DNA gave D and trimming. This sample comprises approximately 90,000 clones, 76% of them detected only once. The top ten constitute just over 3% of the sample.

V and J are trimmed by 3 bases and 2 bases, and the gene matches miss 13 bases of the junction. Inclusive of the bounding cysteine and phenylalanine, the CDR3 is 18 residues long. Of the read, only the CDR3 DNA is kept; its 54 bases are in frame from base 1. As regards this clone: The antigen this receptor binds is unknown. No much larger clone is present one base from it, and per-base qualities are unavailable.

What was sequenced was PBMCs. The source is a middle-aged man in good health and CMV-seronegative. This chain joins TRBV23-1 to TRBJ1-2; TRBD1 lines up with 9 middle nucleotides. TRBV23-1 is treated as an ORF (open reading frame) with a function not yet certain. The CDR3 protein sequence reads: CASSHNPGQGGKNYGYTF. The DNA reads TGCGCCAGCAGTCATAACCCGGGACAGGGAGGCAAAAACTATGGCTACACCTTC.